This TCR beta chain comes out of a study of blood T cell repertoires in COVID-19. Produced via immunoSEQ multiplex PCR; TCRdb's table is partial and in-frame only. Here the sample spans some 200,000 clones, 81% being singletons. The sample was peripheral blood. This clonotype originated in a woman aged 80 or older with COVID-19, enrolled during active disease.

CDR3 in amino acids: CASGPGLAAGETQYF. Written as DNA, the CDR3 is TGCGCCAGCGGGCCCGGACTAGCGGCGGGAGAGACCCAGTACTTC. The chain employs TRBV5-1 and TRBJ2-5; the match to TRBD2 covers 10 bases. The V segment lost 7 bases and the J segment 4 bases; nucleotides outside the gene matches: 10. Looked up from germline, CDR1 is SGHRS and CDR2 is YFSETQ. This CDR3 spans 15 amino acids.